These 8 T cell receptor beta chains were all obtained from the same sample, sequenced in a study of a mutant IDH1 vaccine in newly diagnosed glioma. TCRdb keeps only in-frame clones here, not all; method: immunoSEQ multiplex PCR. The table includes roughly 40,000 clones, around 93% detected once. The time point denotes: week 23, last vaccination. With topical imiquimod, each dose of the vaccine consisted of 300 ug of mutant IDH1 20-mer peptide. No antigen has been assigned to these receptors. The sequenced sample was PBMCs, obtained from a glioma patient whose treatment included an IDH1 peptide vaccine. The receptors originated from a man over 45 with glioma.

V and J are TRBV9 and TRBJ2-1; 8 bases map to TRBD2. Losses at the gene ends were 0 bases for V and 4 bases for J; bases not matched to a gene: 3. Germline values: CDR1 SGDLS, CDR2 YYNGEE. The CDR3 has 15 residues. The CDR3: CASSVVAGPYNEQFF. CDR3 DNA: TGTGCCAGCAGCGTAGTAGCGGGGCCTTACAATGAGCAGTTCTTC.

This chain connects TRBV7-9 to TRBJ2-5, with a possible D match to TRBD1 (5 bases). The CDR3 has 15 residues. Germline CDR1 reads SEHNR; CDR2 reads FQNEAQ (reference sequence). V shed 4 bases and J shed 1 base, with 13 bases lying between them. CDR3 nucleotide sequence: TGTGCCAGCAGCTCAACAGGCAGGTTCCAAGAGACCCAGTACTTC. Translating it yields CASSSTGRFQETQYF.

This clone was counted only a few times. V and J are TRBV6-5 and TRBJ1-6, with 7 bases fitting TRBD1. V was pared by 5 bases and J by 4 bases, with 5 bases of the junction left unmatched. The CDR3 length is 15 residues. CDR1 MNHEY and CDR2 SVGAGI come from the germline V gene. The CDR3 here is CASSPGQTYNSPLHF. The CDR3, as DNA: TGTGCCAGCAGTCCGGGACAGACATATAATTCACCCCTCCACTTT.

V is TRBV7-9 and J is TRBJ2-7; tentatively, D is TRBD1 or TRBD2 (7 bases each). Per the germline V gene, CDR1 is SEHNR and CDR2 is FQNEAQ (reference sequence). V shed 4 bases and J shed 9 bases, with 13 bases lying between them. This CDR3 spans 12 amino acids. CDR3 region: CASSSGGGGQYF. In nucleotides, the CDR3 is TGTGCCAGCAGCTCAGGGGGGGGTGGGCAGTACTTC.

The gene calls are TRBV5-6 and TRBJ1-1; 9 bases align to TRBD1. Germline V CDR1 and CDR2: SGHDT, YYEEEE. The CDR3 length is 17 residues. Trimming took 4 bases from V and 0 from J; bases not matched to a gene: 10. CDR3: CASSLSPGTGMNTEAFF. The CDR3 DNA reads TGTGCCAGCAGCCTAAGTCCCGGGACAGGGATGAACACTGAAGCTTTCTTT.

The V and J genes are TRBV7-9 and TRBJ2-5, with 7 bases fitting TRBD1. The CDR3 loop spans 16 amino acids. Trimming removed 7 bases from V and 0 bases from J; junction bases left unmatched: 11. CDR1 and CDR2 (germline): SEHNR, FQNEAQ (reference sequence). CDR3 nucleotides: TGTGCCAGCAACAATCGACAGGGTCGTAACCAAGAGACCCAGTACTTC. Translation gives CASNNRQGRNQETQYF.

The chain carries TRBV7-3 and TRBJ2-5, with 7 bases lining up with TRBD1. Germline lookup yields CDR1 SGHTA and CDR2 FQGTGA. V trimming: 5 bases; J trimming: 2 bases; junction bases outside the gene matches: 2. CDR3 size: 13 residues. CDR3 DNA: TGTGCCAGCAGCCCGGGACAGCAAGAGACCCAGTACTTC. Protein: CASSPGQQETQYF.

The rearrangement uses TRBV6-1 and TRBJ1-3; D is unclear. Germline CDR1 MNHNS, CDR2 SASEGT. This CDR3 region has 16 residues. V dropped 4 bases and J dropped 0 bases, with 13 bases sitting between them. Here the CDR3 reads CASSGHQGNSGNTIYF. In nucleotides, the CDR3 is TGTGCCAGCAGTGGCCACCAAGGGAACTCTGGAAACACCATATATTTT.